The T cell receptor (beta chain) under discussion was sequenced for a study of blood T cell repertoires in COVID-19. About the research overall: T cells, B-cell-depleted T cells, or PBMCs provided the cDNA or gDNA that served as material.

The CDR3 has 12 amino acids. The V and J ends lost 5 bases and 3 bases respectively, with 7 bases between them. CDR1 is SEHNR and CDR2 is FQNEAQ in the germline V gene (reference sequence). Sequenced by immunoSEQ multiplex PCR; TCRdb stores in-frame clones only, minus some. This repertoire shows 120,000 to 150,000 clones, approximately 84% found once; its top ten account for 8.8%. The V call is TRBV7-9, the J call TRBJ2-5; D remains unclear. Sequencing used peripheral blood. This sequence originates from a woman of 80 years or more in a cohort sampled during active or convalescent COVID-19. This CDR3 is CASSPTKETQYF. CDR3 coding DNA: TGTGCCAGCAGCCCAACAAAAGAGACCCAGTACTTC.